A single sample is the source of the 24 T cell receptor beta chains below, sequenced in a study of cytomegalovirus exposure and HLA in healthy donors (dated by TCRdb to about 2017). Libraries were built with the immunoSEQ multiplex PCR assay. The multiplex PCR relied on a mix of 60 forward primers for TCR Vbeta segments and 13 reverse primers for TCR Jbeta segments. The source is immuneACCESS, and TCRdb retained only in-frame sequences with V and J called. Part of the clones is not carried over; for the studies checked, unresolved V genes explain less than half of this, and the remainder is unexplained. Across this sample there are around 150,000 clones, with roughly 82% seen only once. The ten largest clonotypes hold about 11% of the sample. The sequencing sample was made of PBMCs. These receptors all stem from a man between 50 and 59 years old in good health and CMV-seropositive.

The V and J genes are TRBV5-6 and TRBJ2-7; perhaps TRBD2 as D (6 bases). V lost 3 bases, J lost 3 bases, and 13 bases lay in between. This CDR3 comprises 14 residues. Germline CDR1 reads SGHDT; CDR2 reads YYEEEE. CDR3 coding DNA: TGTGCCAGCAGCTGGGGGGAGAATGACTACGAGCAGTACTTC. Translating it yields CASSWGENDYEQYF.

The chain combines TRBV28 with TRBJ2-7, with TRBD2 matching 7 bases. CDR1 and CDR2 (germline): MDHEN, SYDVKM. The junction had 4 bases not matched to a gene; V was cut back by 8 bases and J by 3 bases. The length of the CDR3 is 12 residues. CDR3 bases: TGTGCCAGCGGCGGGGGAGTCTACGAGCAGTACTTC. Protein sequence: CASGGGVYEQYF.

The CDR3 nucleotides are TGTGCCAGCAGCGCCCAGCCGGGACAGGAACTCTCTGGGGCCAACGTCCTGACTTTC. Translated: CASSAQPGQELSGANVLTF. The chain carries TRBV9 and TRBJ2-6, with 8 bases identical to TRBD1. Germline V gives CDR1 SGDLS, CDR2 YYNGEE. There are 19 residues in the CDR3. V was clipped by 3 bases and J by 0 bases; unmatched bases: 11.

Only one count was recorded for this clone. The chain joins TRBV28 to TRBJ2-3, with TRBD1 matching over 7 bases. With V trimmed by 6 bases and J by 1 base, 13 bases remained unmatched. This CDR3 spans 17 amino acids. From germline, CDR1 is MDHEN and CDR2 SYDVKM. CDR3: CASRLLRQGRGTDTQYF. CDR3 nucleotides: TGTGCCAGCAGACTCCTCCGACAGGGTAGGGGCACAGATACGCAGTATTTT.

The V and J genes are TRBV2 and TRBJ1-1; 7 positions agree with TRBD1. The CDR3 runs 14 residues. V was pared by 6 bases and J by 5 bases, with 9 bases of the junction left unmatched. Germline V CDR1 and CDR2: SNHLY, FYNNEI. The CDR3 here is CASRGRGIGTEAFF. CDR3 in DNA: TGTGCCAGCAGGGGCAGGGGGATAGGGACTGAAGCTTTCTTT.

The rearrangement links TRBV7-2 to TRBJ2-3; D may be TRBD2 (5 bases). Germline V CDR1 and CDR2: SGHTA, FQGNSA. This CDR3 contains 15 residues. Trimming removed 3 bases at V and 3 bases at J, with 13 bases between. This CDR3 reads CASSLVGGRTDTQYF. The CDR3 DNA sequence: TGTGCCAGCAGCTTGGTCGGCGGGCGGACAGATACGCAGTATTTT.

V and J are TRBV6-5 and TRBJ1-6, with 7 positions matching TRBD1. Germline V gene data show CDR1 as MNHEY and CDR2 as SVGAGI. The CDR3 covers 15 residues. V was clipped by 0 bases and J by 6 bases; unmatched bases: 2. The CDR3 coding sequence is TGTGCCAGCAGTTACTCGTGGGACAGTAATTCACCCCTCCACTTT. Protein sequence: CASSYSWDSNSPLHF.

The rearrangement links TRBV4-2 to TRBJ2-7, with a tentative D call TRBD1 (5 bases). Between the trimmed V and J ends, which lost 0 bases and 2 bases, there was a span of 17 bases. The CDR3 spans 17 residues. Germline lookup yields CDR1 LGHNA and CDR2 YNFKEQ. The CDR3 sequence is CASSQEGSRQFTYEQYF. In DNA form, the CDR3 reads TGTGCCAGCAGCCAAGAAGGGTCGAGACAGTTTACCTACGAGCAGTACTTC.

The chain joins TRBV29-1 to TRBJ1-2; D not certain. The germline V gene encodes CDR1 SQVTM and CDR2 ANQGSEA. CDR3 length: 13 residues. The V gene lost 2 bases and the J gene lost 1 base, with 8 bases spanning the gap. CDR3 in amino acids: CSVEHRGNYGYTF. CDR3 in DNA: TGCAGCGTTGAACACCGGGGTAACTATGGCTACACCTTC. The entire variable domain, with the rest obtained from reference TRBV29-1 and TRBJ1-2, is as follows: SAVISQKPSRDICQRGTSLTIQCQVDSQVTMMFWYRQQPGQSLTLIATANQGSEATYESGFVIDKFPISRPNLTFSTLTVSNMSPEDSSIYLCSVEHRGNYGYTFGSGTRLTVV.

The chain links TRBV5-6 to TRBJ1-5, with a possible D match to TRBD1 (5 bases). V shed 3 bases and J shed 3 bases, with 16 bases lying between them. Germline V lookup: CDR1 SGHDT, CDR2 YYEEEE. The CDR3 length is 16 residues. DNA for the CDR3: TGTGCCAGCAGCTCTCTGGGTAGGGGCGACAATCAGCCCCAGCATTTT. It yields the protein CASSSLGRGDNQPQHF.

This rearrangement joins TRBV2 to TRBJ1-1, with a weak D call TRBD1 (5 bases). Trimming cost V 4 bases and J 2 bases, with 8 bases left between them. In germline, CDR1 is SNHLY, CDR2 FYNNEI. The CDR3 contains 13 residues. CDR3 DNA: TGTGCCAGCAGTGCCCAGGGTAACACTGAAGCTTTCTTT. It translates to CASSAQGNTEAFF.

The rearrangement joins TRBV7-8 to TRBJ1-1; D is unclear. In germline, CDR1 is SGHVS, CDR2 FQNEAQ. CDR3 length equals 13 residues. The V end was cut by 4 bases, the J end by 0 bases, with 6 bases between. CDR3 nucleotides: TGTGCCAGCAGCTCTAGCCTGAACACTGAAGCTTTCTTT. Its translation: CASSSSLNTEAFF.

The chain uses TRBV9 and TRBJ1-4, with D unclear. The V gene lost 4 bases and the J gene lost 11 bases, with 15 bases spanning the gap. The germline V gene encodes CDR1 SGDLS and CDR2 YYNGEE. The CDR3 is made up of 13 amino acids. The CDR3 region is CASSPGRGTKLFF. The DNA for the CDR3 is TGTGCCAGCAGCCCCGGGCGGGGAACCAAACTGTTTTTT.

The chain couples TRBV14 to TRBJ1-2, with 9 bases aligning to TRBD1. The CDR3 contains 13 residues. CDR1 is SGHDN and CDR2 is FVKESK in the germline V gene. J lost 6 bases, V lost 4 bases, and 3 bases had no gene match. The CDR3 nucleotides read TGTGCCAGCAGCCCTCGGACAGGGGATGGCTACACCTTC. Its translation is CASSPRTGDGYTF.

CDR3 bases: TGTGCCTGGAGTGGAGACCTTAGCGGGGGGCTAAGGAGCTCCTACAATGAGCAGTTCTTC. This encodes CAWSGDLSGGLRSSYNEQFF. This chain uses TRBV30 with TRBJ2-1, with TRBD2 matching 10 bases. Germline lookup yields CDR1 GTSNPN and CDR2 SVGIG (reference sequence). The ends lost 1 base at V and 0 bases at J; junction bases unmatched: 15. The length of the CDR3 is 20 residues.

This clone has a handful of counts. Other DNA variants within this sample encode the same CDR3. The chain has TRBV5-1 and TRBJ1-1, with D possibly TRBD1 on 6 matching bases. Germline V gene lookup returns CDR1 SGHRS and CDR2 YFSETQ. The ends were cut back, 2 bases at V and 4 bases at J, with 6 bases in the middle. CDR3 length: 12 amino acids. The CDR3 sequence: CASSLQGTEAFF. CDR3 coding DNA: TGCGCCAGCAGCTTACAGGGCACTGAAGCTTTCTTT. Full variable domain (outside the CDR3, taken from reference TRBV5-1 and TRBJ1-1): KAGVTQTPRYLIKTRGQQVTLSCSPISGHRSVSWYQQTPGQGLQFLFEYFSETQRNKGNFPGRFSGRQFSNSRSEMNVSTLELGDSALYLCASSLQGTEAFFGQGTRLTVV.

V usage is TRBV7-2 and J usage is TRBJ1-2; 7 nucleotides agree with TRBD1. Losses at the gene ends were 6 bases for V and 6 bases for J; bases not matched to a gene: 10. This CDR3 has 14 amino acids. The germline V gene has CDR1 SGHTA and CDR2 FQGNSA. The CDR3 DNA is TGTGCCAGCAGTTACAGGGACAGTTTAGATGGCTACACCTTC. This gives the protein CASSYRDSLDGYTF.

The chain carries TRBV7-9 and TRBJ2-1; 11 nucleotides agree with TRBD2. CDR1 is SEHNR, CDR2 FQNEAQ, per germline (reference sequence). Losses at the gene ends were 1 base for V and 8 bases for J; bases not matched to a gene: 10. The CDR3 loop spans 17 amino acids. CDR3: CASSLVGVTSGRYEQFF. The CDR3, as DNA: TGTGCCAGCAGCTTAGTGGGAGTAACTAGCGGGAGATATGAGCAGTTCTTC.

For this clone: At one end the junction does not follow the germline gene, possibly because of a read error. V gene TRBV28 combines with J gene TRBJ1-1, with D possibly TRBD1 on 6 matching bases. The CDR3 length is 17 residues. Germline values: CDR1 MDHEN, CDR2 SYDVKM. Here the CDR3 reads CAIWAGGRWEKLTEVFF. CDR3 DNA sequence: TGTGCCATTTGGGCCGGGGGGCGATGGGAGAAACTCACTGAAGTTTTCTTT. The variable domain in full, with the rest retrieved from reference TRBV28 and TRBJ1-1, is DVKVTQSSRYLVKRTGEKVFLECVQDMDHENMFWYRQDPGLGLRLIYFSYDVKMKEKGDIPEGYSVSREKKERFSLILESASTNQTSMYLCAIWAGGRWEKLTEVFFGQGTRLTVV.

The chain employs TRBV5-6 and TRBJ2-7; D gene uncertain. V was cut by 1 base and J by 4 bases, with 18 bases left in between. This CDR3 is built from 16 residues. The V gene's germline CDR1 is SGHDT and CDR2 YYEEEE. DNA for the CDR3: TGTGCCAGCAGCTTGTCTGCCCGAGAATACTCTTACGAGCAGTACTTC. It is translated as CASSLSAREYSYEQYF. Combining the CDR3 with reference TRBV5-6 and TRBJ2-7 gives the whole variable domain DAGVTQSPTHLIKTRGQQVTLRCSPKSGHDTVSWYQQALGQGPQFIFQYYEEEERQRGNFPDRFSGHQFPNYSSELNVNALLLGDSALYLCASSLSAREYSYEQYFGPGTRLTVT.

This chain joins TRBV5-1 and TRBJ2-3; TRBD2 agrees at 15 bases. Germline CDR1 reads SGHRS; CDR2 reads YFSETQ. There are 22 residues in the CDR3. With V trimmed by 4 bases and J by 1 base, 19 bases remained unmatched. The DNA of the CDR3 is TGCGCCAGCAGCCAAGATCCTCAGGGACTAGCGGGAGGACGACGGGGCACAGATACGCAGTATTTT. Its protein product is CASSQDPQGLAGGRRGTDTQYF.

The chain employs TRBV11-3 and TRBJ1-1; 7 bases align to TRBD1. Germline V gene sequence: CDR1 SGHNT, CDR2 YENEEA. The V segment lost 1 base and the J segment 7 bases; nucleotides outside the gene matches: 9. The CDR3 consists of 15 residues. The CDR3: CASSLGQGDIHEAFF. DNA for the CDR3: TGTGCCAGCAGCTTAGGGCAGGGGGATATTCATGAAGCTTTCTTT.

J is TRBJ2-3 and V is TRBV6-1; TRBD2 matches at 7 bases. After removal of 5 bases from V and 7 bases from J, the junction contained 12 bases not matched to a gene. Germline CDR1 reads MNHNS; CDR2 reads SASEGT. The CDR3 length is 15 residues. This chain's CDR3 is CASSSPGREGNTQYF. The CDR3, as DNA: TGTGCCAGCAGTTCCCCAGGGAGGGAGGGGAATACGCAGTATTTT.

V is TRBV4-3 and J is TRBJ2-2; 9 nucleotides align to TRBD1. V lost 5 bases and J lost 4; bases outside the gene matches: 8. CDR3 length equals 16 residues. Germline V gene lookup returns CDR1 LGHNA and CDR2 YSLEER. CDR3 residues: CASSTGQGSGTGELFF. The CDR3 bases are TGCGCCAGCAGCACGGGACAGGGAAGTGGCACCGGGGAGCTGTTTTTT.